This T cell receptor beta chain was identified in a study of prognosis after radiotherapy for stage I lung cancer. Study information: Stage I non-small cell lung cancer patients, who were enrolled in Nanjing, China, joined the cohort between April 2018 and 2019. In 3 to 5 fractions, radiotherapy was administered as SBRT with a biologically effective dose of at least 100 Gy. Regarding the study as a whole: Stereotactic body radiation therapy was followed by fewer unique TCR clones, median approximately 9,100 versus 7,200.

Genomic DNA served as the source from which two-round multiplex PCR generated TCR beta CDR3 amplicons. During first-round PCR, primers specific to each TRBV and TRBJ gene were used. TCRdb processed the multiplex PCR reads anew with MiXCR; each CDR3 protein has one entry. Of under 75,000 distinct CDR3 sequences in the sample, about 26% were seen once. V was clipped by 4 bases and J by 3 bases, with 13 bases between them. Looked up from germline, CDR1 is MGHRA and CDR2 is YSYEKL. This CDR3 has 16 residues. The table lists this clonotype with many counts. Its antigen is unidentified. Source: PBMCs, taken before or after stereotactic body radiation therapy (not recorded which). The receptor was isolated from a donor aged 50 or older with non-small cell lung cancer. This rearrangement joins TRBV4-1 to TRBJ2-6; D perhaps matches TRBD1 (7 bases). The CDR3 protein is CASSLTRGDGANVLTF. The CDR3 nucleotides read TGCGCCAGCAGCCTAACCAGGGGGGATGGGGCCAACGTCCTGACTTTC.